The 7 T cell receptor beta chains below all came from one sample that was sequenced in a study of cytomegalovirus exposure and HLA in healthy donors. With 60 Vbeta and 13 Jbeta primers, the PCR was carried out. Here immunoSEQ multiplex PCR was the method, and the copy in TCRdb shows in-frame clones only, minus some. This table has a few hundred thousand clones, roughly four fifths appearing once. The sample comprised PBMCs. Source of these receptors: a girl aged 2 to 10 in good health and CMV-seronegative.

The genes are TRBV18 and TRBJ2-7, with unresolved D. This CDR3 has 14 amino acids. Germline lookup yields CDR1 KGHSH and CDR2 LQKENI. V lost 2 bases and J lost 3, with 11 bases in between. CDR3 bases: TGTGCCAGCTCACCAGGATCCAGGTACTACGAGCAGTACTTC. This encodes CASSPGSRYYEQYF.

This chain uses TRBV10-1 with TRBJ2-1; 8 nucleotides line up with TRBD2. The CDR3 spans 14 residues. Germline V gives CDR1 WNHNN, CDR2 SYGVQD (reference sequence). J gave up 10 bases and V 4 bases, and 9 bases lay outside the gene matches. CDR3 bases: TGCGCCAGCAGTGCGAGCGGGGGTTCAACGGAGCAGTTCTTC. Encoded protein: CASSASGGSTEQFF.

This clone showed up just a few times. V is TRBV25-1 and J is TRBJ1-1; no clear D gene. The ends were cut back, 10 bases at V and 5 bases at J, with 14 bases in the middle. This CDR3 comprises 12 residues. The V gene's germline CDR1 is MGHDK and CDR2 SYGVNS. The CDR3 DNA sequence: TGTGCCACAAGGACCACGGGGACTGAAGCTTTCTTT. It encodes CATRTTGTEAFF.

V and J are TRBV29-1 and TRBJ2-3; 15 bases line up with TRBD2. This CDR3 comprises 17 residues. The germline V gene encodes CDR1 SQVTM and CDR2 ANQGSEA. The J segment lost 2 bases and the V segment lost 3 bases, leaving 6 bases of the junction unmatched. Here the CDR3 DNA reads TGCAGCGTTGAGGCCCGGACTAGCGGGGGGGCCACAGATACGCAGTATTTT. This codes for CSVEARTSGGATDTQYF.

A word on this clone: One end of the junction fails to match germline, which may point to a read error. This sequence joins TRBV25-1 and TRBJ2-7; D might be TRBD1 (6 bases). The CDR3 length is 12 residues. The V gene's germline CDR1 is MGHDK and CDR2 SYGVNS. CDR3: CACSPTGYEQYF. CDR3 nucleotides: TGTGCCTGCAGTCCGACAGGCTACGAGCAGTACTTC.

The V call is TRBV27, the J call TRBJ1-2; D gene ambiguous. V lost 5 bases to trimming and J lost 4 bases, with 8 bases between them. This CDR3 contains 12 residues. CDR1 and CDR2 from the germline V gene are MNHEY and SMNVEV (reference sequence). The chain's CDR3 is CASSPSGYGYTF. The DNA of the CDR3 is TGTGCCAGCAGTCCGAGTGGCTATGGCTACACCTTC.

The chain joins TRBV5-4 to TRBJ2-6; the match to TRBD1 covers 7 bases. The CDR3 is 17 residues long. The germline gives CDR1 SGHNT, CDR2 YYREEE (reference sequence). J was trimmed by 0 bases and V by 4 bases; bases with no gene match: 7. CDR3 nucleotide sequence: TGTGCCAGCAGCGGAGTGACAGGGCACTCTGGGGCCAACGTCCTGACTTTC. Its translation is CASSGVTGHSGANVLTF.